The T cell receptor beta chain under discussion was sequenced for a study of beta chain features in type 1 diabetes. General observations from the study: Moderate but significant shortening of TCRB CDR3s was recorded in all four CD4+ subsets from Type 1 diabetes patients.

As every portion of the isolated RNA was reverse transcribed, the sequencing read expressed TCRB transcripts. Libraries were prepared by immunoSEQ multiplex PCR; TCRdb keeps only in-frame clonotypes and omits some of them. The sample contains 50,000 or so clones, roughly 45% of which appear only once. Details on this clone: The antigen is undetermined.

This CDR3 comprises 12 residues. Germline CDR1 and CDR2: SQVTM and ANQGSEA. The chain uses TRBV29-1 and TRBJ2-5, with TRBD1 identical over 9 bases. The DNA end is a closer match to TRBJ2-7, so the J assignment may be wrong. Material: stem cell memory CD4+ T cells from blood. The origin of this receptor is a young man with type 1 diabetes. CDR3 protein: CSVTDRGYEQYF. The CDR3 DNA sequence: TGCAGCGTTACGGACAGGGGTTACGAGCAGTACTTC.